The rows below give T cell receptor beta chains drawn from one sample of a study of beta chain features in type 1 diabetes. The repertoire was sequenced with immunoSEQ multiplex PCR; TCRdb's copy has only in-frame clones and lacks some. The sample consists of under 150,000 clones, 6.9% of them appearing once. The specimen sequenced was central memory CD4+ T cells from blood. These TCRs come from a woman in her twenties or thirties in good health. The CDR3 runs from the conserved cysteine through the conserved F or W. A D gene is named only where the DNA matches it firmly. Clone sizes are given selectively: once, few, many, or a class where the clone is expanded.

cdr3_aa cdr3_nt j_call d_call v_call clone_size cdr3_length
CASSLTSGRGDEQFF TGTGCCAGCAGCTTAACTAGCGGGAGAGGGGATGAGCAGTTCTTC TRBJ2-1 TRBD2 TRBV7-3 - 15
CAWSVRESEKLFF TGTGCCTGGAGTGTCCGGGAGAGTGAAAAACTGTTTTTT TRBJ1-4 - TRBV30 many 13
CASSLGGGSGANVLTF TGTGCCAGCAGCTTAGGAGGGGGTTCTGGGGCCAACGTCCTGACTTTC TRBJ2-6 - TRBV7-9 few 16
CASRLAGAETQYF TGCGCCAGCCGACTAGCGGGAGCGGAGACCCAGTACTTC TRBJ2-5 TRBD2 TRBV5-1 - 13
CASRQGAEAFF TGTGCCAGCAGACAAGGGGCAGAAGCTTTCTTT TRBJ1-1 - TRBV7-2 - 11
CASSFETGGTDTQYF TGTGCCAGCAGTTTCGAGACAGGGGGCACAGATACGCAGTATTTT TRBJ2-3 TRBD1 TRBV27 - 15
CASNLKTGDTGELFF TGTGCCAGCAACCTAAAAACAGGGGACACCGGGGAGCTGTTTTTT TRBJ2-2 TRBD1 TRBV4-2 few 15
CASSLAAGDEQYF TGTGCCAGCAGCTTAGCCGCGGGGGACGAGCAGTACTTC TRBJ2-7 TRBD2 TRBV7-9 many 13
CASSLGGFTGELFF TGTGCCAGCAGCCTCGGAGGGTTTACCGGGGAGCTGTTTTTT TRBJ2-2 - TRBV6-5 - 14
CASSLAGLAGANEQFF TGTGCCAGCAGCTTAGCAGGACTAGCGGGAGCCAATGAGCAGTTCTTC TRBJ2-1 TRBD2 TRBV7-9 - 16
CASSPGGLAAYNEQFF TGTGCCAGCAGCCCTGGGGGGCTAGCGGCTTACAATGAGCAGTTCTTC TRBJ2-1 - TRBV28 many 16
CASSPRTSGTSTDTQYF TGTGCCAGCAGCCCCCGGACTAGCGGGACTAGCACAGATACGCAGTATTTT TRBJ2-3 TRBD2 TRBV7-8 few 17
CASGLGGQETQYF TGTGCCAGCGGACTAGGCGGTCAAGAGACCCAGTACTTC TRBJ2-5 TRBD2 TRBV9 many 13
CASSLQTGGEQFF TGTGCCAGCAGTTTACAAACAGGGGGAGAGCAGTTCTTC TRBJ2-1 TRBD1 TRBV28 - 13
CASSYDTGGYQPQHF TGTGCCAGCAGCTATGATACAGGGGGCTACCAGCCCCAGCATTTT TRBJ1-5 TRBD1 TRBV7-9 few 15
CAISESQGNTIYF TGTGCCATCAGTGAGAGCCAAGGAAACACCATATATTTT TRBJ1-3 - TRBV10-3 many 13
CASSFGQGRRETQYF TGTGCCAGCAGTTTTGGACAGGGGAGGAGAGAGACCCAGTACTTC TRBJ2-5 TRBD1 TRBV2 - 15
CASTQTGSDTQYF TGTGCCAGCACCCAAACAGGGTCAGATACGCAGTATTTT TRBJ2-3 - TRBV6-6 many 13
CASGSSGLGELFF TGTGCCAGCGGTTCTAGCGGGCTCGGGGAGCTGTTTTTT TRBJ2-2 TRBD2 TRBV2 few 13
CASSRGLAGGPERDEQFF TGTGCCAGCAGCCGGGGACTAGCGGGAGGGCCCGAGAGGGATGAGCAGTTCTTC TRBJ2-1 TRBD2 TRBV5-4 - 18
CASSPSDRGSGQFF TGTGCCAGCAGCCCATCGGACAGGGGCTCAGGACAGTTCTTC TRBJ2-1 TRBD1 TRBV7-6 - 14
CASSERPGLPEQFF TGCGCCAGCAGTGAAAGGCCGGGACTACCCGAGCAGTTCTTC TRBJ2-1 TRBD2 TRBV10-2 - 14
CASSPGLAGEKETQYF TGTGCCAGCAGCCCGGGACTAGCGGGAGAAAAAGAGACCCAGTACTTC TRBJ2-5 TRBD2 TRBV5-4 few 16
CASSPRELGYQETQYF TGCGCCAGCAGTCCCCGGGAGCTGGGATACCAAGAGACCCAGTACTTC TRBJ2-5 - TRBV23-1 many 16
CASSRQQGAIYNEQFF TGTGCCAGCAGCCGTCAACAGGGGGCGATCTACAATGAGCAGTTCTTC TRBJ2-1 TRBD1 TRBV7-9 many 16
CASSSPGTVNEQFF TGTGCCAGCAGTTCTCCCGGGACAGTCAATGAGCAGTTCTTC TRBJ2-1 TRBD1 TRBV28 many 14
CARKTGGYLYTQYF TGTGCCAGGAAGACAGGGGGCTATTTGTATACGCAGTATTTT TRBJ2-3 TRBD1 TRBV9 few 14
CASSAGPSGSLNEQFF TGTGCCAGCAGCGCAGGGCCTAGCGGGAGTTTGAATGAGCAGTTCTTC TRBJ2-1 TRBD2 TRBV7-9 few 16
CASSIQLVVAGGDTGELFF TGTGCCAGTAGTATCCAGTTGGTGGTAGCGGGAGGGGACACCGGGGAGCTGTTTTTT TRBJ2-2 TRBD2 TRBV19 few 19
CASSVGTGLGQPQHF TGTGCCAGCAGCGTAGGGACAGGGTTGGGTCAGCCCCAGCATTTT TRBJ1-5 TRBD1 TRBV9 few 15
CASIPGTGELFF TGTGCCAGCATCCCGGGTACCGGGGAGCTGTTTTTT TRBJ2-2 - TRBV7-9 few 12
CATSSGSTPVRLDNEQFF TGTGCCACCAGCAGTGGGTCGACTCCAGTGAGGCTCGACAATGAGCAGTTCTTC TRBJ2-1 - TRBV15 few 18
CASSATGTHSGNTIYF TGTGCCAGCAGCGCTACCGGGACACACTCTGGAAACACCATATATTTT TRBJ1-3 - TRBV11-2 - 16
CATSRAAGPQETQYF TGTGCCACCAGCAGAGCGGCAGGGCCCCAAGAGACCCAGTACTTC TRBJ2-5 - TRBV15 few 15
CASSNGAGRQPQHF TGTGCCAGCTCAAACGGGGCAGGGAGGCAGCCCCAGCATTTT TRBJ1-5 - TRBV18 - 14
CSVRQGAPYEQYF TGCAGCGTGCGACAGGGCGCCCCCTACGAGCAGTACTTC TRBJ2-7 TRBD1 TRBV29-1 few 13
CAWSVMVENQPQHF TGTGCCTGGAGTGTAATGGTAGAGAATCAGCCCCAGCATTTT TRBJ1-5 - TRBV30 few 14
CASSFDRGLFYEQYF TGTGCCAGCAGCTTCGACAGGGGGCTATTCTACGAGCAGTACTTC TRBJ2-7 TRBD1 TRBV7-2 many 15
CSALSDSNEKLFF TGCAGCGCCCTTTCGGACAGCAATGAAAAACTGTTTTTT TRBJ1-4 - TRBV29-1 few 13
CASSQRGTEKLFF TGCGCCAGCAGCCAGCGGGGAACGGAAAAACTGTTTTTT TRBJ1-4 - TRBV5-1 few 13
CASRFKPLGGGTEAFF TGTGCCAGCAGGTTTAAACCATTAGGGGGGGGCACTGAAGCTTTCTTT TRBJ1-1 - TRBV27 few 16